This TCR beta chain was recovered during a study of blood T cell repertoires in COVID-19 (TCRdb year 2020). Concerning the study at large: Collaborator samples came from the United States, Italy and Spain and covered acute and convalescent phases of COVID-19. Nearly every sample came with metadata listing a de-identified subject ID, COVID-19 status, age in years and sex. The repertoires were released in a freely available public database intended as a resource for research on the immune response to SARS-CoV-2. The dataset comprised deeply sampled blood TCRbeta repertoires from subjects exposed to, actively infected with, or recovered from COVID-19. The material from the prospective study consisted of cDNA or gDNA derived from T cells, B-cell-depleted T cells, or PBMCs. The samples were drawn from the first 160 participants of the ongoing ImmuneRACE study and from some 1,300 subjects provided by 6 global collaborators. Where available, HLA class I and class II types were taken from metadata supplied by the sample provider and were not determined by assay-based typing. General findings and caveats noted by the study authors: Clinical and demographic metadata were provided uncurated, with the amount varying by source and participant.

TCRbeta CDR3 regions were amplified from genomic DNA by means of the immunoSEQ Assay, a bias-controlled multiplex PCR. The paper's processing steps were these. Within the assay, amplification of reference gene primers was used to estimate how many nucleated cells each sample contained. To quantify the absolute abundance of each unique TCRbeta CDR3 rearrangement, sequence reads were collapsed and filtered. For each sample, productive Simpson clonality was calculated as the square root of Simpson's diversity index across productive rearrangements. This immuneACCESS table, as held by TCRdb, lists in-frame sequences with V and J called but not all clones. Of the missing ones, under half trace to an unresolved V gene in checked studies; the others have no known cause. The DNA was the basis for D and trimming; V, J and clone size are from that table. The sample table shows about 92,000 clones, and about 90% are seen once. The ten largest make up more than 1.5% of the sample.

Whole blood was collected in K2EDTA tubes by collaborating institutions according to the institutions' own protocols. For TCRbeta analysis, collaborators shipped samples as frozen whole blood, isolated PBMCs, or DNA extracted from either of those sample types. To note about this clone: What this receptor recognizes is not known. Base qualities are not recorded, but no much larger clone differs from it by a single base.

The sequencing input was peripheral blood. The clonotype comes from a human donor with active COVID-19. The donor label of this sample is uncertain.

The sequence in DNA is TGTGCCAGCAGCCCTACGGGAGGGGGAACCTACGAGCAGTACTTC. This yields the protein CASSPTGGGTYEQYF. The chain is encoded by TRBV4-2 joined to TRBJ2-7, with 8 bases matching TRBD2. Per the germline V gene, LGHNA is the CDR1 and YNFKEQ is the CDR2. The CDR3 holds 15 amino acids from the cysteine to the phenylalanine. Only the CDR3 DNA is retained, 45 bases long and in frame from the first base. V is pruned by 4 bases and J by 2 bases, leaving 7 bases of the junction without a gene match.